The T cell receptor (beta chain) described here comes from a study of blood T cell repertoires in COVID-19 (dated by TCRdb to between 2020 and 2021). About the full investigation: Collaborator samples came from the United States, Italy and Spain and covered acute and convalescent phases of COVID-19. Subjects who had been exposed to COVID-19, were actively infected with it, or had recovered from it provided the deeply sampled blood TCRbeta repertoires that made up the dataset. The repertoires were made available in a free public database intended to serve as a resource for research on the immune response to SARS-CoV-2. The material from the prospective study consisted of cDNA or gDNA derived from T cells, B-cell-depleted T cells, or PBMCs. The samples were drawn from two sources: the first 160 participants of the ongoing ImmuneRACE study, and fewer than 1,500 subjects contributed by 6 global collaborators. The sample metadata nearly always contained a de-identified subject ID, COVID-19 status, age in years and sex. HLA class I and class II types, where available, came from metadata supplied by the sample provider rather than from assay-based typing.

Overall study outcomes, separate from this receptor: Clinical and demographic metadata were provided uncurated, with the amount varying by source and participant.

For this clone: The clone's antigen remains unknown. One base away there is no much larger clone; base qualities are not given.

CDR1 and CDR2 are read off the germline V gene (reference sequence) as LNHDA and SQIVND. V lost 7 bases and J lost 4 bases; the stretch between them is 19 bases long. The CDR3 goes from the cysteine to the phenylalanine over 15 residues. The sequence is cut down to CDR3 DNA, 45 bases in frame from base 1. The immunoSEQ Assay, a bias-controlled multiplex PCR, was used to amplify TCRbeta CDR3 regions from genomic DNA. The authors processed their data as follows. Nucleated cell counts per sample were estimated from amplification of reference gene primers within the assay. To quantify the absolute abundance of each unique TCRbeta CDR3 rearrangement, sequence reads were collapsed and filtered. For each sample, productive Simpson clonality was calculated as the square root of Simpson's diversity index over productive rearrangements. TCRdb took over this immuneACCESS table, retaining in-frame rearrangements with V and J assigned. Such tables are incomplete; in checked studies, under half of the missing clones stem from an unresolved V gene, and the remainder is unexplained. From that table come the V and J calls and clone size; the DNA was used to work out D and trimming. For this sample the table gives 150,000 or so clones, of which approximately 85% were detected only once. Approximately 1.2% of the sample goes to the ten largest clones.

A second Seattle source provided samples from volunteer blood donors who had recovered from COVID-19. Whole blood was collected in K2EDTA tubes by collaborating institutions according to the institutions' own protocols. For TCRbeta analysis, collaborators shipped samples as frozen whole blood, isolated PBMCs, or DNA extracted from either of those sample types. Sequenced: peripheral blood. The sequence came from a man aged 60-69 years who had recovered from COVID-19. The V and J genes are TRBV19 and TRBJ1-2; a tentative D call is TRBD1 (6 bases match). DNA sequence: TGTGCCAGTACCTTATCAGGGGCAGGACGCTATGGCTACACCTTC. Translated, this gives CASTLSGAGRYGYTF.